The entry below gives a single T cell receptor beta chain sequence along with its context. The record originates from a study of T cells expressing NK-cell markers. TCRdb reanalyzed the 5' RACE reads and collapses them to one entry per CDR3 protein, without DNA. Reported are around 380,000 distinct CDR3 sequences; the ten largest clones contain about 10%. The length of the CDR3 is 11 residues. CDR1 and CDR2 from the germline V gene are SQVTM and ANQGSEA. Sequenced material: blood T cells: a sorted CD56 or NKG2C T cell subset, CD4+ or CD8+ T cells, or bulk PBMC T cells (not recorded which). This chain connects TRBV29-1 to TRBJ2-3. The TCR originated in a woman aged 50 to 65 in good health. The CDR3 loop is CSVEIAKTQYF.